Shown below are 17 T cell receptor beta chains from a single sample sequenced in a study of T cell responses to AZD1222 COVID-19 vaccine. The table came from immunoSEQ multiplex PCR; TCRdb's copy has only in-frame clones and leaves some out. The sample has 150,000 to 200,000 clones, approximately 92% seen once. Sequences were derived from peripheral blood, sampled on day 0 of AZD1222 vaccination. The source is an adult in good health.

The rearrangement uses TRBV5-4 and TRBJ1-1; D gene ambiguous. V shed 4 bases and J shed 1 base, with 8 bases lying between them. Germline CDR1 is SGHNT and CDR2 is YYREEE (reference sequence). This CDR3 spans 13 amino acids. The CDR3 bases are TGTGCCAGCAGCCCCGCGGGGAACACTGAAGCTTTCTTT. Translating it yields CASSPAGNTEAFF.

The gene calls are TRBV6-5 and TRBJ1-2; D is possibly TRBD1 (6 bases). Germline V lookup: CDR1 MNHEY, CDR2 SVGAGI. V was pared by 5 bases and J by 8 bases, with 15 bases between. The CDR3 is 13 amino acids. The CDR3 nucleotides are TGTGCCAGCAGTAATACAGGGAATACGGGCTACACCTTC. Encoded protein: CASSNTGNTGYTF.

V gene TRBV30 combines with J gene TRBJ1-5; D not certain. The CDR3 is made up of 13 amino acids. Between the trimmed V and J ends, which lost 0 bases and 4 bases, there was a span of 7 bases. Germline V gene lookup returns CDR1 GTSNPN and CDR2 SVGIG (reference sequence). In DNA form, the CDR3 reads TGTGCCTGGAGTGTTGCGGGTAATCAGCCCCAGCATTTT. Its translation: CAWSVAGNQPQHF.

The gene calls are TRBV4-3 and TRBJ1-2; D gene ambiguous. This CDR3 is 15 amino acids long. The germline V gene has CDR1 LGHNA and CDR2 YSLEER. Between the trimmed V and J ends, which lost 0 bases and 2 bases, there was a span of 10 bases. This chain's CDR3 is CASSQDYSLNYGYTF. CDR3 coding DNA: TGCGCCAGCAGCCAAGATTACAGCCTAAACTATGGCTACACCTTC.

The V and J genes are TRBV5-6 and TRBJ1-2; tentative D call: TRBD1 (5 bases). The V end lost 3 bases, the J end lost 8 bases, and 20 bases lay between the germline ends. The germline CDR1 and CDR2 sequences are SGHDT and YYEEEE. There are 15 residues in the CDR3. CDR3 bases: TGTGCCAGCAGCTGGGAATTGGGACTGGCTGAAGGCTACACCTTC. Translated: CASSWELGLAEGYTF.

The V and J genes are TRBV7-2 and TRBJ2-5; 9 nucleotides match TRBD2. CDR1 SGHTA and CDR2 FQGNSA come from the germline V gene. J lost 6 bases, V lost 1 base, and 6 bases had no gene match. This CDR3 has 15 amino acids. The CDR3 DNA sequence: TGTGCCAGCAGCTTAGAGGCGGGGGGGTTACAGACCCAGTACTTC. This codes for CASSLEAGGLQTQYF.

The chain employs TRBV6-5 and TRBJ1-3; D remains ambiguous. Looked up from germline, CDR1 is MNHEY and CDR2 is SVGAGI. CDR3 length: 13 amino acids. With 6 bases removed from V and 7 bases from J, the gap between germline ends came to 13 bases. CDR3 bases: TGTGCCAGCAGGAGGGCAGGCCGCAACACCATATATTTT. This sequence encodes CASRRAGRNTIYF.

The V call is TRBV3-1 (or the pseudogene TRBV3-2), the J call TRBJ2-5; TRBD2 agrees at 7 bases. This CDR3 is 15 amino acids long. The V gene end was trimmed by 7 bases and the J gene end by 4 bases; junction bases not matched to a gene: 12. Germline-derived CDR1 and CDR2 are LGHDT and YNNKEL (reference sequence). DNA for the CDR3: TGTGCCAGCAAGTGGGAGGGCCGGCCACCAGAGACCCAGTACTTC. This translates into CASKWEGRPPETQYF.

The chain couples TRBV6-2 or TRBV6-3 to TRBJ1-1, with TRBD1 as a possible D gene (5 bases). The germline V gene has CDR1 MNHEY and CDR2 SVGEGT. Deletions cut 6 bases from V and 5 bases from J, with 22 bases between. The CDR3 has 16 amino acids. The CDR3 sequence: CASSYDVAGRRTEAFF. The CDR3 DNA reads as TGTGCCAGCAGCTATGATGTGGCAGGGAGGAGGACTGAAGCTTTCTTT.

The gene calls are TRBV5-1 and TRBJ2-7; perhaps TRBD1 as D (7 bases). CDR1 is SGHRS, CDR2 YFSETQ, per germline. V shed 5 bases and J shed 3 bases, with 18 bases lying between them. The CDR3 loop spans 15 amino acids. The CDR3 nucleotides read TGCGCCAGCAGTTTATCTACCCAGGGGGGCTACGAGCAGTACTTC. Translated: CASSLSTQGGYEQYF.

The CDR3 DNA reads as TGTGCCAGCAGCTTAAGTAGGGAGGTCGCGCGGGGCTACACCTTC. This sequence encodes CASSLSREVARGYTF. The rearrangement joins TRBV7-9 to TRBJ1-2; D remains unclear. The CDR3 contains 15 residues. Trimming took off 2 bases at V and 8 bases at J, with 18 bases between the two ends. CDR1 and CDR2 from the germline V gene are SEHNR and FQNEAQ (reference sequence).

The CDR3 loop is CASSEGTRHGEQFF. In nucleotides, the CDR3 is TGTGCCAGCAGTGAAGGGACTAGGCATGGTGAGCAGTTCTTC. The chain employs TRBV6-4 and TRBJ2-1; TRBD2 matches at 8 bases. The CDR3 extends over 14 amino acids. The V segment lost 3 bases and the J segment 9 bases; nucleotides outside the gene matches: 7. Germline CDR1 is MRHNA and CDR2 is SNTAGT.

This chain connects TRBV7-3 to TRBJ2-2; a weak D match, TRBD1 (7 bases). The CDR3 runs 19 residues. Deletions cut 6 bases from V and 4 bases from J, with 27 bases between. Looked up from germline, CDR1 is SGHTA and CDR2 is FQGTGA. In nucleotides, the CDR3 is TGTGCCAGCAGTCTTGGCGTACCCGGCCAGGGGGGTAGCACCGGGGAGCTGTTTTTT. This gives the protein CASSLGVPGQGGSTGELFF.

The J gene is TRBJ1-2, the V gene TRBV19; D not resolved. The V gene's germline CDR1 is LNHDA and CDR2 SQIVND (reference sequence). V gave up 7 bases and J gave up 3 bases, with 6 bases separating them. The CDR3 is 11 amino acids. The CDR3 protein is CASTADYGYTF. The CDR3 region has the DNA TGTGCCAGTACGGCAGACTATGGCTACACCTTC.

The J gene is TRBJ1-2, the V gene TRBV12-3 or TRBV12-4, with D unresolved. This CDR3 is built from 11 residues. Trimming took 1 base from V and 5 from J, leaving 2 bases between them. CDR3 loop: CASSLGYGYTF. CDR3 nucleotide sequence: TGTGCCAGCAGTTTAGGGTATGGCTACACCTTC.

The V gene is TRBV5-1, the J gene TRBJ2-1, with TRBD2 identical over 10 bases. CDR3 length: 19 residues. Trimming at V came to 0 bases and at J to 9 bases, leaving 18 bases not matched to a gene. Per germline, CDR1 SGHRS and CDR2 YFSETQ. CDR3 sequence reads: CASSLGASGRTPLAGEQFF. As DNA, the CDR3 is TGCGCCAGCAGCTTGGGGGCTAGCGGGAGAACCCCGCTGGCTGGTGAGCAGTTCTTC.

This chain links TRBV5-4 with TRBJ1-1; D is possibly TRBD1 (6 bases). Germline values: CDR1 SGHNT, CDR2 YYREEE (reference sequence). The CDR3 is 13 amino acids. Trimming cost V 4 bases and J 6 bases, with 13 bases left between them. The CDR3 loop reads CASSLRGGPEAFF. The CDR3 DNA follows: TGTGCCAGCAGCCTCCGGGGGGGCCCTGAAGCTTTCTTT.